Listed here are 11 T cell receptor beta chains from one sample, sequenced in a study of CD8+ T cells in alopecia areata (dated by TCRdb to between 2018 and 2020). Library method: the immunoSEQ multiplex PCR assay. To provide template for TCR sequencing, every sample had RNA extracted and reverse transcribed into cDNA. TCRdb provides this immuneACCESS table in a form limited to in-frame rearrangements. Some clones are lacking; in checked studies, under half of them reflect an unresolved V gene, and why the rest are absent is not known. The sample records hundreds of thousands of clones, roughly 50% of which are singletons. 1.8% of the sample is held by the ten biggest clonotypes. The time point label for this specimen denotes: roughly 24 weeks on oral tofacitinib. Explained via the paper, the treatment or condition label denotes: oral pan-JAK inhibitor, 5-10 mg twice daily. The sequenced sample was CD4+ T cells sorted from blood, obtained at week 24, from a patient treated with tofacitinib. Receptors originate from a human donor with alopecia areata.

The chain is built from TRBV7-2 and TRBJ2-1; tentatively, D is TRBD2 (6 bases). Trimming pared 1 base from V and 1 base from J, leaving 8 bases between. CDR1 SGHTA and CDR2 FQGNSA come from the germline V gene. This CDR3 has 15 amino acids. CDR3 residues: CASSLVAASYNEQFF. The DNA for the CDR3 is TGTGCCAGCAGCTTAGTAGCGGCTTCCTACAATGAGCAGTTCTTC. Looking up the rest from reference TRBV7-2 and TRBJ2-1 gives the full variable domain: GAGVSQSPSNKVTEKGKDVELRCDPISGHTALYWYRQSLGQGLEFLIYFQGNSAPDKSGLPSDRFSAERTGGSVSTLTIQRTQQEDSAVYLCASSLVAASYNEQFFGPGTRLTVL.

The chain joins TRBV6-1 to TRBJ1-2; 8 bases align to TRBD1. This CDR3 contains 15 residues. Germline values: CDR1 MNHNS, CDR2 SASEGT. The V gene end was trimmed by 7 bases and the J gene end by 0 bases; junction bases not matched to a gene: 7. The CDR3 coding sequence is TGTGCCAGCATGAGAGACAGGGGAGCTAACTATGGCTACACCTTC. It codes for CASMRDRGANYGYTF.

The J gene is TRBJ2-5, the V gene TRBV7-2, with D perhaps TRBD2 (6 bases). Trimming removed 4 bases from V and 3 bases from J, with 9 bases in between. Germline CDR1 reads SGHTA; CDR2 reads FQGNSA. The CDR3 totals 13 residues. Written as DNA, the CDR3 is TGTGCCAGCAGCTCCGAGCGGGAAGAGACCCAGTACTTC. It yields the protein CASSSEREETQYF.

This CDR3 is CASSQMPDTGELFF. DNA for the CDR3: TGCGCCAGCAGCCAGATGCCGGACACCGGGGAGCTGTTTTTT. This sequence joins TRBV4-1 and TRBJ2-2; no reliable D call. V was cut by 3 bases and J by 3 bases, with 8 bases left in between. Germline assignment: CDR1 MGHRA and CDR2 YSYEKL. This CDR3 is 14 amino acids long.

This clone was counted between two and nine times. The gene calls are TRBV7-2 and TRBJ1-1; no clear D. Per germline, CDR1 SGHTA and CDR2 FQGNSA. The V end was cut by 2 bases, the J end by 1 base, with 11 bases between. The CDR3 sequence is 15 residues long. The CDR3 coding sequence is TGTGCCAGCAGCTTACAATCGGTTAGGAACACTGAAGCTTTCTTT. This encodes CASSLQSVRNTEAFF.

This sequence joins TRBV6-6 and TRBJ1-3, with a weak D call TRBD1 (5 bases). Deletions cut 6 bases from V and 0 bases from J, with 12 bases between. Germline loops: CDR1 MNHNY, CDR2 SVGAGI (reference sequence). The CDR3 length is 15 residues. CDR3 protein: CASSNRDRSGNTIYF. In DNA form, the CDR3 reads TGTGCCAGCAGCAACCGGGACCGCTCTGGAAACACCATATATTTT.

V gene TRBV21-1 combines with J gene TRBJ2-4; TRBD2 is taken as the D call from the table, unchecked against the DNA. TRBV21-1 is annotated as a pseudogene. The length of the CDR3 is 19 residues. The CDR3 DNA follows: TGTGCCAGCACCCTAAGCGGCCCCGCCTTCCGCCGGGCCAAAAACATTCAGTACTTC. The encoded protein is CASTLSGPAFRRAKNIQYF.

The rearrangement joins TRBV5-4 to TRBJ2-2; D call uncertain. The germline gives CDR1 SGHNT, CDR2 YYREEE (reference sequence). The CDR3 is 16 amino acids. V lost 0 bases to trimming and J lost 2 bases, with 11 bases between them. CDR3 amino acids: CASSLGRGSNTGELFF. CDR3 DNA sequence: TGTGCCAGCAGCTTGGGAAGAGGATCTAACACCGGGGAGCTGTTTTTT.

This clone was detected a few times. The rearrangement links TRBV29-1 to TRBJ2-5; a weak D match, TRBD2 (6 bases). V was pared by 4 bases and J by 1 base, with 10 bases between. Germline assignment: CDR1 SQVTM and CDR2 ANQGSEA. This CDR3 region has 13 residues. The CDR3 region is CSVVGDFQETQYF. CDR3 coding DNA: TGCAGCGTTGTTGGGGACTTCCAAGAGACCCAGTACTTC.

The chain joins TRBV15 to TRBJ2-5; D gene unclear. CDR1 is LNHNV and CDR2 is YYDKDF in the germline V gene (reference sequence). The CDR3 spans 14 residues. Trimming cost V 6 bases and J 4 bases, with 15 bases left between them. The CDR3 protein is CATRNPKGGETQYF. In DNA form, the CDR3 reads TGTGCCACCAGAAACCCGAAGGGTGGAGAGACCCAGTACTTC.

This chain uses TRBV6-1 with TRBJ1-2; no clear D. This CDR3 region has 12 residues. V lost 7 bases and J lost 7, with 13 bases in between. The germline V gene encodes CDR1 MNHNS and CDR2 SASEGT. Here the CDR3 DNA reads TGTGCCAGCACCCACGAGGGTAGTGGCTACACCTTC. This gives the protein CASTHEGSGYTF.